This T cell receptor beta chain was recorded in a study of T cell repertoires in ileal Crohn's disease. Findings and caveats of the study: Compared with non-smokers, active smokers at surgery showed more clonal expansions.

Repertoires were generated with immunoSEQ multiplex PCR, while TCRdb's copy carries only in-frame clones and drops some. The data hold roughly 15,000 clones, with more than 80% observed a single time. From germline, CDR1 is SGHAT and CDR2 FQNNGV. The CDR3 covers 14 residues. V dropped 6 bases and J dropped 2 bases, with 13 bases sitting between them. With respect to this clone: Its target is unknown.

This sequence joins TRBV11-2 and TRBJ1-1, with unresolved D. This receptor was obtained from an adult with Crohn's disease. Sequencing was performed on ileal tissue. The CDR3 loop is CASSVRGANTEAFF. CDR3 in DNA: TGTGCCAGCAGTGTTAGAGGAGCAAACACTGAAGCTTTCTTT.